The 14 T cell receptor beta chains listed next were all sequenced from one sample in a study of cytomegalovirus exposure and HLA in healthy donors. Amplification used 60 Vbeta primers and 13 Jbeta primers. Some clones are missing from TCRdb's copy, which holds only in-frame ones; the method was immunoSEQ multiplex PCR. The table lists about 40,000 clones. Input material: PBMCs. These receptors were taken from a woman aged 25 to 45 in good health and CMV-seronegative.

This chain connects TRBV6-1 to TRBJ1-1; a weak D match, TRBD1 (5 bases). Trimming cost V 6 bases and J 0 bases, with 11 bases left between them. CDR1 is MNHNS, CDR2 SASEGT, per germline. This CDR3 region has 14 residues. CDR3 amino acids: CASRGDLLNTEAFF. The CDR3 nucleotides are TGTGCCAGCAGGGGGGACTTACTGAACACTGAAGCTTTCTTT.

The chain has TRBV7-9 and TRBJ2-7; tentatively, D is TRBD2 (7 bases). CDR1 is SEHNR, CDR2 FQNEAQ, per germline (reference sequence). The germline V and J ends were trimmed by 3 bases and 6 bases, with 9 bases remaining between them. The CDR3 consists of 12 residues. The CDR3 nucleotides read TGTGCCAGCAGCTTGGGAGGGGGCGAGCAGTACTTC. Protein: CASSLGGGEQYF.

The V and J genes are TRBV4-1 and TRBJ2-7; no definite D call. The germline V and J ends were trimmed by 4 bases and 0 bases, with 7 bases remaining between them. The CDR3 contains 13 residues. Looked up from germline, CDR1 is MGHRA and CDR2 is YSYEKL. CDR3 sequence reads: CASSPRSSYEQYF. As DNA, the CDR3 is TGCGCCAGCAGCCCCAGGTCCTCCTACGAGCAGTACTTC.

The genes are TRBV6-5 and TRBJ2-7; 10 nucleotides match TRBD2. CDR3 length: 12 residues. Trimming cost V 11 bases and J 8 bases; bases outside gene matches: 9. The germline V gene encodes CDR1 MNHEY and CDR2 SVGAGI. The CDR3 DNA reads TGTGCCGCGGGGCTAGCGGGAGTAAAGCAGTACTTC. This encodes CAAGLAGVKQYF.

The V and J genes are TRBV19 and TRBJ1-2; 7 bases map to TRBD1. This CDR3 comprises 14 residues. V was pared by 9 bases and J by 4 bases, with 11 bases of the junction left unmatched. The germline CDR1 and CDR2 sequences are LNHDA and SQIVND (reference sequence). The CDR3 DNA follows: TGTGCCAGCTCGACAGGGTCCCCTCCCTATGGCTACACCTTC. This codes for CASSTGSPPYGYTF.

The V call is TRBV30, the J call TRBJ1-2; D is possibly TRBD1 (5 bases). The CDR3 is 12 amino acids. Looked up from germline, CDR1 is GTSNPN and CDR2 is SVGIG (reference sequence). Trimming cost V 3 bases and J 7 bases, with 12 bases left between them. The CDR3 DNA follows: TGTGCCTGGAGCGGACACCCAGGTGGCTACACCTTC. This codes for CAWSGHPGGYTF.

The chain combines TRBV9 with TRBJ2-3, with D tentatively TRBD2 (6 bases). Germline V lookup: CDR1 SGDLS, CDR2 YYNGEE. This CDR3 comprises 15 residues. Deletions cut 4 bases from V and 7 bases from J, with 19 bases between. The CDR3 spells CASSSEAGGINTQYF. The CDR3 bases are TGTGCCAGCAGCTCAGAAGCCGGGGGAATTAATACGCAGTATTTT.

The J gene is TRBJ2-3, the V gene TRBV4-1, with D possibly being TRBD1 (5 bases). This CDR3 has 14 residues. Trimming pared 5 bases from V and 2 bases from J, leaving 11 bases between. Germline-derived CDR1 and CDR2 are MGHRA and YSYEKL. In DNA, the CDR3 is TGCGCCAGCAGCACACAGGCCCACACAGATACGCAGTATTTT. It is translated as CASSTQAHTDTQYF.

The V and J genes are TRBV9 and TRBJ1-2, with D possibly matching TRBD1 (5 bases). Trimming removed 0 bases from V and 5 bases from J, with 14 bases in between. The CDR3 is 15 residues long. CDR1 SGDLS and CDR2 YYNGEE come from the germline V gene. The CDR3 bases are TGTGCCAGCAGCGTAGAGGGAGGGGTCCCTTATGGCTACACCTTC. Amino acids: CASSVEGGVPYGYTF.

DNA for the CDR3: TGTGCCAGCAGTGAGCAACAGGGAGGGGGCACTGAAGCTTTCTTT. This translates into CASSEQQGGGTEAFF. The rearrangement joins TRBV6-1 to TRBJ1-1, with D possibly being TRBD1 (6 bases). The CDR3 has 15 amino acids. Trimming took off 3 bases at V and 4 bases at J, with 15 bases between the two ends. CDR1 and CDR2 (germline): MNHNS, SASEGT.

The chain links TRBV28 to TRBJ2-7, with TRBD1 as a possible D gene (6 bases). Germline-derived CDR1 and CDR2 are MDHEN and SYDVKM. V was pared by 4 bases and J by 2 bases, with 12 bases between. The CDR3 consists of 14 residues. The CDR3 DNA follows: TGTGCCAGCAGTTCCGGGACATTAGCCTACGAGCAGTACTTC. It specifies CASSSGTLAYEQYF.

V usage is TRBV19 and J usage is TRBJ2-7, with a possible D match to TRBD1 (6 bases). Germline V gene data show CDR1 as LNHDA and CDR2 as SQIVND (reference sequence). This CDR3 has 13 amino acids. V lost 7 bases and J lost 6, with 16 bases in between. CDR3 sequence reads: CASTRGRGGEQYF. The CDR3 coding sequence is TGTGCCAGTACCAGAGGGAGAGGGGGCGAGCAGTACTTC. Full variable domain (missing parts from reference TRBV19 and TRBJ2-7): DGGITQSPKYLFRKEGQNVTLSCEQNLNHDAMYWYRQDPGQGLRLIYYSQIVNDFQKGDIAEGYSVSREKKESFPLTVTSAQKNPTAFYLCASTRGRGGEQYFGPGTRLTVT.

This chain links TRBV6-4 with TRBJ2-1; TRBD2 matches 10 bases. V was clipped by 3 bases and J by 5 bases; unmatched bases: 4. This CDR3 comprises 15 residues. Per germline, CDR1 MRHNA and CDR2 SNTAGT. The CDR3: CASSDVLAGNNEQFF. The CDR3, as DNA: TGTGCCAGCAGTGATGTACTAGCGGGGAACAATGAGCAGTTCTTC.

The rearrangement joins TRBV4-1 to TRBJ2-7; weak D call: TRBD2 (7 bases). Per the germline V gene, CDR1 is MGHRA and CDR2 is YSYEKL. Trimming took off 4 bases at V and 2 bases at J, with 18 bases between the two ends. This CDR3 contains 16 residues. CDR3 bases: TGCGCCAGCAGCCGAAGGGGGGGGTACCCTACCTACGAGCAGTACTTC. It is translated as CASSRRGGYPTYEQYF.